A selection of T cell receptor beta chains follows, all from one sample in a study of T-cell memory formation after mild COVID-19. One entry per CDR3 protein results from TCRdb running MiXCR on the 5' RACE reads. Found here are 530,000 or so distinct CDR3 sequences, approximately 15% of them singletons; the top ten hold around 8.1%. Sample: PBMCs or a T cell subset sorted from them (not recorded which). The receptors were sampled from an adult woman who had mild COVID-19 (a few samples of this study predate the infection). Cell type and time point are not known. Both conserved end residues are part of each CDR3. Each record gives: V gene, D gene, J gene, clone size, CDR3 DNA, CDR3 protein. A D gene is named only where the DNA matches it firmly. Expanded clones get a size class; other rows say once, few or many, or leave the size out.

TRBV5-1,-,TRBJ2-3,few,TGCGCCAGCAGCTTGGGAGGACCAACCAATATAGATACGCAGTATTTT,CASSLGGPTNIDTQYF
TRBV7-8,-,TRBJ2-2,-,TGTGCCAGCAGCTTCGCGGGCCGAAACACCGGGGAGCTGTTTTTT,CASSFAGRNTGELFF
TRBV9,TRBD2,TRBJ2-1,few,TGTGCCAGCAGCGCTAGCGGCTCCTACAATGAGCAGTTCTTC,CASSASGSYNEQFF
TRBV27,TRBD1,TRBJ2-7,-,TGTGCCAGCAGTTTATCTTCAGGGGGCGTCGAGCAGTACTTC,CASSLSSGGVEQYF
TRBV7-3,-,TRBJ2-7,-,TGTGCCAGCAGCTTAAGGGATCGAGGGGAGCAGTACTTC,CASSLRDRGEQYF
TRBV19,TRBD2,TRBJ2-7,few,TGTGCCAGCGGCGGACTAGCGGGAGCCTACGAGCAGTACTTC,CASGGLAGAYEQYF
TRBV5-1,-,TRBJ2-5,few,TGCGCCAGCAGCTTGGTTCTGGGGGAGTCAGTGAAAACCCAGTACTTC,CASSLVLGESVKTQYF
TRBV20-1,-,TRBJ1-1,-,TGCAGTGCTCAGGGTCCTGGGACTGAAGCTTTCTTT,CSAQGPGTEAFF
TRBV30,-,TRBJ2-7,few,TGTGCCTGGAGTGCGGGCAGGGAATACGAGCAGTACTTC,CAWSAGREYEQYF
TRBV4-1,TRBD2,TRBJ2-7,-,TGCGCCAGCAGCCCTTACAGCGGGGGGGTCTACGAGCAGTACTTC,CASSPYSGGVYEQYF
TRBV9,-,TRBJ2-5,few,TGTGCCAGCAGCGAACGGGGCCTACAAGAGACCCAGTACTTC,CASSERGLQETQYF
TRBV30,-,TRBJ1-1,-,TGTGCCTGGATCCCCACTGAGGGGGGCGGGAACACTGAAGCTTTCTTT,CAWIPTEGGGNTEAFF
TRBV7-2,TRBD2,TRBJ2-1,few,TGTGCCAGCAACCACGGGAGGAGTGGCAACAATGAGCAGTTCTTC,CASNHGRSGNNEQFF
TRBV29-1,-,TRBJ2-2,-,TGCAGCGGTGGGGGAACCGGGGAGCTGTTTTTT,CSGGGTGELFF
TRBV4-1,-,TRBJ2-1,-,TGCGCCAGCAGCCAAGAGCCGGTGCTCCTAGTAGGTGAGCAGTTCTTC,CASSQEPVLLVGEQFF
TRBV18,TRBD1,TRBJ1-1,many,TGTGCCAGCTCACACGGACAGGGTTTGAACACTGAAGCTTTCTTT,CASSHGQGLNTEAFF
TRBV29-1,-,TRBJ2-4,-,TGCAGCGTTATCCCCGGGGGATCTCCCAAAAACATTCAGTACTTC,CSVIPGGSPKNIQYF
TRBV11-3,-,TRBJ1-1,few,TGCGCCAGCAGTGAGCAGGGCGGCACTGAAGCTTTCTTT,CASSEQGGTEAFF
TRBV5-1,-,TRBJ2-3,-,TGCGCCAGCAGCCCTTCCGGGGACTTAGGGGATACGCAGTATTTT,CASSPSGDLGDTQYF
TRBV21-1,-,TRBJ2-5,few,TGTGCCAGCAGCCTAATTCCGGGACTAGCGGAAGAGACCCAGTACTTC,CASSLIPGLAEETQYF
TRBV9,-,TRBJ2-7,few,TGTGCCAGCAGCCTCATGGGGCAGGACGAGCAGTACTTC,CASSLMGQDEQYF
TRBV6-5,-,TRBJ2-1,few,TGTGCCAGCAGGCCCCTATCTTCGGGTTACAATGAGCAGTTCTTC,CASRPLSSGYNEQFF
TRBV5-4,TRBD2,TRBJ2-7,many,TGTGCCAGCAGCAAGAGCGGGAGTGGTTTCGAGCAGTACTTC,CASSKSGSGFEQYF
TRBV4-1,TRBD2,TRBJ2-7,few,TGCGCCAGCAGCCCCATTGGGAGGGGAAGAGGCGAGCAGTACTTC,CASSPIGRGRGEQYF
TRBV20-1,-,TRBJ1-1,few,TGCAGTGCTAGGGGGATGGCCACTGAAGCTTTCTTT,CSARGMATEAFF
TRBV7-9,-,TRBJ1-1,-,TGTGCCAGCAGCCCCTCCGACAAATTACACACTGAAGCTTTCTTT,CASSPSDKLHTEAFF
TRBV12-3/TRBV12-4,-,TRBJ1-2,-,TGTGCCAGCACCCCGGGACCCCAACGACGTTATGGCTACACCTTC,CASTPGPQRRYGYTF
TRBV4-1,-,TRBJ1-1,-,TGCGCCAGCAGCCAGAGGGGAGGGGGGCGCGAAATGTTCAACGCTGAAGCTTTCTTT,CASSQRGGGREMFNAEAFF
TRBV12-3/TRBV12-4,TRBD1,TRBJ2-5,-,TGTGCCAGCAGTCGGACAGGGGGCGCGAAGACCCAGTACTTC,CASSRTGGAKTQYF
TRBV11-2,-,TRBJ2-2,-,TGTGCCAGCAGCTTCCATAGCAGGGGGGTCTGGACCACCGGGGAGCTGTTTTTT,CASSFHSRGVWTTGELFF
TRBV7-2,-,TRBJ2-7,-,TGTGCCAGCAGCTTAGGCGACTACCTCTACGAGCAGTACTTC,CASSLGDYLYEQYF
TRBV7-6,-,TRBJ2-5,many,TGTGCCAGCAGCTTAGGAGGCAGGGGTTGGGAGACCCAGTACTTC,CASSLGGRGWETQYF
TRBV20-1,-,TRBJ2-3,-,TGCAGTGCAAACCGCTTACAGGGACCTAGCACAGATACGCAGTATTTT,CSANRLQGPSTDTQYF
TRBV25-1,TRBD1,TRBJ1-2,-,TGTGCCACCACCCCTCGGACAGGGGTCCCGGGGGGCTACACCTTC,CATTPRTGVPGGYTF
TRBV24-1,-,TRBJ2-1,-,TGTGCCACCAGTGATTTGGCGACAGGCTCCTACAATGAGCAGTTCTTC,CATSDLATGSYNEQFF
TRBV5-1,TRBD2,TRBJ2-7,-,TGCGCCAGCAGCTTTGCCGGGACTAGCGGGGGCCACGAGCAGTACTTC,CASSFAGTSGGHEQYF
TRBV12-3/TRBV12-4,-,TRBJ2-1,-,TGTGCCAGCAGTTTCGATCAGATAAACGATGAGCAGTTCTTC,CASSFDQINDEQFF
TRBV6-5,-,TRBJ2-5,-,TGTGCCAGCAGTTATCCTTCACGAGGTGGGGAGACCCAGTACTTC,CASSYPSRGGETQYF
TRBV20-1,-,TRBJ1-1,-,TGCAGTGCTGCCCCTGGGGGTGGGAACACTGAAGCTTTCTTT,CSAAPGGGNTEAFF
TRBV7-9,-,TRBJ1-6,many,TGTGCCACCGATATCAGTGGGGACTCCTATAATTCACCCCTCCACTTT,CATDISGDSYNSPLHF
TRBV12-3/TRBV12-4,TRBD2,TRBJ2-1,-,TGTGCCAGCACCCGGACTAGCGGGGCCAGGAGTGAGCAGTTCTTC,CASTRTSGARSEQFF
TRBV2,-,TRBJ2-1,-,TGTGCCAGCAGTGAACTCCCGAGCTCCTACAATGAGCAGTTCTTC,CASSELPSSYNEQFF
TRBV5-1,TRBD1,TRBJ1-2,-,TGCGCCAGCAGCCCCGGGACAGGGACATTCTATGGCTACACCTTC,CASSPGTGTFYGYTF
TRBV10-3,TRBD2,TRBJ2-1,-,TGTGCCATCAGTGAGTCGACTAGCCCCCACAATGAGCAGTTCTTC,CAISESTSPHNEQFF
TRBV30,-,TRBJ2-1,-,TGTGCCTGGAGTGGAGGCTACGGTGAGCAGTTCTTC,CAWSGGYGEQFF
TRBV11-1,-,TRBJ2-1,few,TGTGCCAGCAGCCCCTCGGGACGGAACAATGAGCAGTTCTTC,CASSPSGRNNEQFF
TRBV19,-,TRBJ2-7,few,TGTGCCAGTAGTATAGGAGGGGCCTTCTCCTACGAGCAGTACTTC,CASSIGGAFSYEQYF
TRBV14,TRBD1,TRBJ1-2,-,TGTGCCAGCAGCCATCGCCAAACAGGGGGGCTGCATGGCTACACCTTC,CASSHRQTGGLHGYTF
TRBV5-1,TRBD2,TRBJ2-1,-,TGCGCCAGCAGCTACACTAGCGGGAGGGCCTCGAATGAGCAGTTCTTC,CASSYTSGRASNEQFF
TRBV7-9,-,TRBJ2-1,few,TGTGCCAGCAGCCCGCCTCACTTGGATGAGCAGTTCTTC,CASSPPHLDEQFF